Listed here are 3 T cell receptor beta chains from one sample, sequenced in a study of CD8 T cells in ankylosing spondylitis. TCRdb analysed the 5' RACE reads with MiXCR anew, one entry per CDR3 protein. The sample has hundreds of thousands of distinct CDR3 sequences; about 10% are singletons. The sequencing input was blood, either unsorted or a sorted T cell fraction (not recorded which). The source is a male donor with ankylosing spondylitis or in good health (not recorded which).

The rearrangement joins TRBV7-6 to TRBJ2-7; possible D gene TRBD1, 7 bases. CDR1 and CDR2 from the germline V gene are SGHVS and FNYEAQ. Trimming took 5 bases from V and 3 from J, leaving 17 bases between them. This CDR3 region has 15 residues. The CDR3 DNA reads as TGTGCCAGCAGCCCATACCCGCAGGGGGGCTACGAGCAGTACTTC. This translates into CASSPYPQGGYEQYF.

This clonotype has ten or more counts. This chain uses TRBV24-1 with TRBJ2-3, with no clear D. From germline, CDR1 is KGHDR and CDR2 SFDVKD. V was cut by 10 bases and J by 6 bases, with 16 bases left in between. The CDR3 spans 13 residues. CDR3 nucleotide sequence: TGTGCCACACAGTTTCCCCGGGCTGATACGCAGTATTTT. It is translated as CATQFPRADTQYF.

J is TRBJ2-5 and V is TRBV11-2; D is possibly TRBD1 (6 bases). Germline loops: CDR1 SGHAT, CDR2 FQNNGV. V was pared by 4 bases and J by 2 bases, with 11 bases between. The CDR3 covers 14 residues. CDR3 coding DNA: TGTGCCAGCAGCTCACGGACAGCGCAAGAGACCCAGTACTTC. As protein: CASSSRTAQETQYF.